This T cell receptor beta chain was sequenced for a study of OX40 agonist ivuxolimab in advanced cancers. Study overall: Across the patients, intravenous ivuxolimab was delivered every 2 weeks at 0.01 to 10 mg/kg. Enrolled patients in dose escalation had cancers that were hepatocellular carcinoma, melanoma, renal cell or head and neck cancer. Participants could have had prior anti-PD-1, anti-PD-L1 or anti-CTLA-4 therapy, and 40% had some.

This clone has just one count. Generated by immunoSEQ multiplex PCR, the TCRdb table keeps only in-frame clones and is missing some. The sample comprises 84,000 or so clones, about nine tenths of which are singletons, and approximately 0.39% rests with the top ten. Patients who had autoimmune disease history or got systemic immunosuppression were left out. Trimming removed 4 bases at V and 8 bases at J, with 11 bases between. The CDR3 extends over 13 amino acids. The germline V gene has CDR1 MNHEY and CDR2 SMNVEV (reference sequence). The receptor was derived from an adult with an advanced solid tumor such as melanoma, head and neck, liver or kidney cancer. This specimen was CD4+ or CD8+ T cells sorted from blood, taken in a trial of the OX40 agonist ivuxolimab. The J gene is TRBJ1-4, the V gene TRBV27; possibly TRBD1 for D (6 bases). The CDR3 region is CASSWQRGEKLFF. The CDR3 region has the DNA TGTGCCAGCAGTTGGCAAAGGGGGGAAAAACTGTTTTTT.